This TCR beta chain was sequenced during a study of OX40 agonist ivuxolimab in advanced cancers. Study summary: Three patients showed partial responses: one hepatocellular carcinoma and two cutaneous melanoma cases.

The cohort excluded patients with autoimmune disease history or systemic immunosuppression. On this clone itself: Its antigen is unknown.

The V gene end was trimmed by 4 bases and the J gene end by 10 bases; junction bases not matched to a gene: 9. CDR1 is MNHEY, CDR2 SMNVEV, per germline (reference sequence). The CDR3 has 13 amino acids. Study-level points and caveats: In the expanded peripheral T cells, antigen specificity was never determined. Clonal expansion among partial responders at 0.1-3.0 mg/kg ranked near the lowest.

Here immunoSEQ multiplex PCR was the method, and the copy in TCRdb shows in-frame clones only, minus some. The sample comprises tens of thousands of clones, 90% to 95% of which are singletons, and over 2% rests with the top ten. The clonotype originates from an adult with an advanced solid tumor such as melanoma, head and neck, liver or kidney cancer. The chain has TRBV27 and TRBJ1-1, with 7 bases fitting TRBD1. The sequencing used CD4+ or CD8+ T cells sorted from blood, collected in a trial of the OX40 agonist ivuxolimab. The CDR3 loop is CASSSLDRRGAFF. CDR3 DNA sequence: TGTGCCAGCAGTTCACTGGACAGGAGAGGAGCTTTCTTT.